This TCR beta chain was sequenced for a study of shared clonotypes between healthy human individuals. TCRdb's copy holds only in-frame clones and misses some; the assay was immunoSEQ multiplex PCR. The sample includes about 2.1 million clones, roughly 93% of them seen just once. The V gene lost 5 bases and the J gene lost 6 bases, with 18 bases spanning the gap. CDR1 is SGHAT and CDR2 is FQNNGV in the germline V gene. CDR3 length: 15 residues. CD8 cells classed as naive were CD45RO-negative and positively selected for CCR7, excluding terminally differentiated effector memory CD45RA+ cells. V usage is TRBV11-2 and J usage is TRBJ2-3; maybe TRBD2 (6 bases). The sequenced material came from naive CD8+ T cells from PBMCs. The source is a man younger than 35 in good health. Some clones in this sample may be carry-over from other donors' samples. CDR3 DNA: TGTGCCAGCAGCCTACTGCTGGGTAGCGGCGATACGCAGTATTTT. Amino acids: CASSLLLGSGDTQYF.